A single sample gave rise to the 17 T cell receptor beta chains below, sequenced in a study of blood T cell repertoires in COVID-19. This table comes from immunoSEQ multiplex PCR, and its TCRdb copy is limited to in-frame clones, with some not included. The sample carries under 300,000 clones, approximately 88% recorded once. Source material: PBMCs or T cells enriched from blood (not recorded which). These receptors were obtained from a woman aged 35 to 49 who had been exposed to COVID-19.

In the case of this clone: Other DNA sequences in this specimen translate into the identical CDR3. CDR3 protein: CASRPQGANTEAFF. DNA of the CDR3: TGTGCCAGCAGACCACAGGGGGCGAACACTGAAGCTTTCTTT. The J gene is TRBJ1-1, the V gene TRBV28, with TRBD1 identical over 9 bases. Germline CDR1 MDHEN, CDR2 SYDVKM. CDR3 length equals 14 residues. Trimming cost V 6 bases and J 1 base; bases outside gene matches: 3.

This clone is a singleton in its sample. The chain links TRBV30 to TRBJ1-2; TRBD1 might be the D (6 bases). Germline CDR1 GTSNPN, CDR2 SVGIG (reference sequence). This CDR3 has 11 residues. Between the trimmed V and J ends, which lost 7 bases and 4 bases, there was a span of 10 bases. CDR3 amino acids: CASDSPYGYTF. The DNA for the CDR3 is TGTGCCTCGGACAGCCCCTATGGCTACACCTTC.

This clone was observed a single time. V is TRBV6-4 and J is TRBJ2-7; 7 bases match TRBD1. After removal of 4 bases from V and 4 bases from J, the junction contained 4 bases not matched to a gene. This CDR3 is built from 13 residues. From germline, CDR1 is MRHNA and CDR2 SNTAGT. The DNA of the CDR3 is TGTGCCAGCAGTGGACAGGGAGTGTACGAGCAGTACGTC. This translates into CASSGQGVYEQYV.

As regards this clone: The junction differs from germline at one of its ends, possibly a read error. V gene TRBV7-7 combines with J gene TRBJ2-1; a weak D match, TRBD2 (5 bases). The CDR3 consists of 12 residues. Germline CDR1 reads SSHAT; CDR2 reads FNYEAQ (reference sequence). CDR3 sequence (DNA): TGTGCTAGCAGCCCCCCGGCGGGTGAGCAGTTCTTC. Its protein product is CASSPPAGEQFF. The variable domain in full, completed from reference TRBV7-7 and TRBJ2-1, reads GAGVSQSPRYKVTKRGQDVTLRCDPISSHATLYWYQQALGQGPEFLTYFNYEAQPDKSGLPSDRFSAERPEGSISTLTIQRTEQRDSAMYRCASSPPAGEQFFGPGTRLTVL.

The V and J genes are TRBV30 and TRBJ1-1; a possible D gene is TRBD1 (5 bases). The germline V gene encodes CDR1 GTSNPN and CDR2 SVGIG (reference sequence). V was trimmed by 3 bases and J by 0 bases, leaving 11 bases between them. This CDR3 has 14 residues. CDR3 loop: CAWRDKQVNTEAFF. The CDR3 region has the DNA TGTGCCTGGAGGGATAAACAGGTGAACACTGAAGCTTTCTTT.

This chain connects TRBV4-3 to TRBJ2-7; tentative D call: TRBD1 (7 bases). The CDR3 runs to 14 residues. The germline gives CDR1 LGHNA, CDR2 YSLEER. V dropped 4 bases and J dropped 7 bases, with 17 bases sitting between them. The CDR3 loop reads CASSPSEGAKEQYF. In DNA form, the CDR3 reads TGCGCCAGCAGCCCTTCGGAGGGGGCGAAGGAGCAGTACTTC.

This clone showed up just once. This chain connects TRBV30 to TRBJ1-2; TRBD1 is a possible D gene (5 bases). The V gene's germline CDR1 is GTSNPN and CDR2 SVGIG (reference sequence). V was cut by 6 bases and J by 3 bases, with 11 bases left in between. This CDR3 has 12 amino acids. This CDR3 reads CACAGPYYGYTF. In DNA form, the CDR3 reads TGTGCCTGTGCAGGGCCATACTATGGCTACACCTTC.

The chain uses TRBV9 and TRBJ2-4; D not certain. This CDR3 spans 13 amino acids. Germline values: CDR1 SGDLS, CDR2 YYNGEE. Trimming left V 0 bases short and J 5 bases short, with 6 bases between. CDR3: CASSVDAENIQYF. CDR3 nucleotide sequence: TGTGCCAGCAGCGTAGACGCGGAAAACATTCAGTACTTC.

The J gene is TRBJ1-2, the V gene TRBV30, with TRBD1 as a possible D gene (6 bases). Trimming shortened V by 4 bases and J by 0 bases, and 21 bases separated the two germline ends. In germline, CDR1 is GTSNPN, CDR2 SVGIG (reference sequence). The CDR3 runs to 17 residues. The DNA of the CDR3 is TGTGCCTGGACCCTAATTCGGCGGACAGCACCTAACTATGGCTACACCTTC. Amino acid sequence: CAWTLIRRTAPNYGYTF.

J is TRBJ2-6 and V is TRBV10-3; tentative D call: TRBD1 (5 bases). The V and J ends lost 4 bases and 0 bases respectively, with 16 bases between them. CDR3 length equals 18 residues. The germline gives CDR1 ENHRY, CDR2 SYGVKD. CDR3 sequence: CAISGWAGPRSGANVLTF. The CDR3 region has the DNA TGTGCCATCAGTGGTTGGGCAGGGCCCCGCTCTGGGGCCAACGTCCTGACTTTC.

This chain links TRBV6-2 or TRBV6-3 with TRBJ1-5, with a tentative D call TRBD1 (6 bases). Trimming cost V 5 bases and J 4 bases, with 18 bases left between them. The germline CDR1 and CDR2 sequences are MNHEY and SVGEGT. The CDR3 covers 16 residues. The CDR3 loop is CASSKPTGFGNQPQHF. The CDR3 region has the DNA TGTGCCAGCAGTAAGCCTACAGGGTTCGGGAATCAGCCCCAGCATTTT.

This clone appeared a few times. This chain joins TRBV6-2 or TRBV6-3 and TRBJ2-7; the match to TRBD2 covers 11 bases. Germline trimming cut 0 bases from V and 2 bases from J; bases unmatched to any gene: 6. The CDR3 runs 17 residues. Germline values: CDR1 MNHEY, CDR2 SVGEGT. CDR3 in DNA: TGTGCCAGCAGTTACTCCCTGGGACTAGCGGAGACCTACGAGCAGTACGTC. Protein product: CASSYSLGLAETYEQYV.

The chain combines TRBV2 with TRBJ1-2, with D possibly being TRBD1 (6 bases). This CDR3 spans 13 amino acids. Per the germline V gene, CDR1 is SNHLY and CDR2 is FYNNEI. V lost 6 bases and J 3 bases, leaving 11 bases between the germline ends. CDR3 loop: CASSVTGDYGYTF. CDR3 coding DNA: TGTGCCAGCAGCGTGACAGGCGACTATGGCTACACCTTC. The full variable domain, completed using reference TRBV2 and TRBJ1-2, is EPEVTQTPSHQVTQMGQEVILRCVPISNHLYFYWYRQILGQKVEFLVSFYNNEISEKSEIFDDQFSVERPDGSNFTLKIRSTKLEDSAMYFCASSVTGDYGYTFGSGTRLTVV.

The V and J genes are TRBV18 and TRBJ2-1, with 8 bases that match TRBD1. The V segment lost 4 bases and the J segment 4 bases; nucleotides outside the gene matches: 6. Germline CDR1 and CDR2: KGHSH and LQKENI. The CDR3 totals 15 residues. CDR3 bases: TGTGCCAGCTCACGAAGGACAGGGCATTACAATGAGCAGTTCTTC. Residues: CASSRRTGHYNEQFF.

The rearrangement links TRBV5-1 to TRBJ1-6; 7 nucleotides match TRBD1. From germline, CDR1 is SGHRS and CDR2 YFSETQ. Trimming at V came to 4 bases and at J to 6 bases, leaving 7 bases not matched to a gene. The CDR3 extends over 15 amino acids. The CDR3: CASSGGTAGNSPLHF. CDR3 nucleotides: TGCGCCAGCAGCGGCGGGACAGCGGGTAATTCACCCCTCCACTTT.

This chain links TRBV7-8 with TRBJ1-1; possible D gene TRBD1, 5 bases. There are 13 residues in the CDR3. In germline, CDR1 is SGHVS, CDR2 FQNEAQ. The germline V and J ends were trimmed by 5 bases and 3 bases, with 10 bases remaining between them. In DNA form, the CDR3 reads TGTGCCAGCAGCAGGGGTTTATACACTGAAGCTTTCTTT. It translates to CASSRGLYTEAFF.

This sequence joins TRBV3-1 (or the pseudogene TRBV3-2) and TRBJ1-1; 7 bases are shared with TRBD1. CDR1 and CDR2 from the germline V gene are LGHDT and YNNKEL (reference sequence). J gave up 5 bases and V 0 bases, and 9 bases lay outside the gene matches. The CDR3 loop spans 16 amino acids. CDR3 in amino acids: CASSQDFRGRGTEAFF. Written as DNA, the CDR3 is TGTGCCAGCAGCCAAGATTTTAGGGGGCGTGGGACTGAAGCTTTCTTT.